The 9 T cell receptor beta chains reported below all come from one sample, sequenced in a study of blood T cell repertoires in COVID-19. Libraries were prepared by immunoSEQ multiplex PCR; TCRdb keeps only in-frame clonotypes and omits some of them. The profile shows 150,000 to 190,000 clones, roughly 81% of them singletons. Sequencing was done on a sample of peripheral blood. The receptor set was obtained from a woman aged 60-75 years with COVID-19, enrolled during active disease.

The chain employs TRBV5-6 and TRBJ1-1; tentatively, D is TRBD1 (6 bases). Germline values: CDR1 SGHDT, CDR2 YYEEEE. The V end was cut by 4 bases, the J end by 2 bases, with 12 bases between. CDR3 length equals 14 residues. The CDR3 is CASSPRGFNTEAFF. The CDR3 DNA reads as TGTGCCAGCAGCCCCAGGGGTTTTAACACTGAAGCTTTCTTT. The full variable domain, rest sourced from reference TRBV5-6 and TRBJ1-1, is DAGVTQSPTHLIKTRGQQVTLRCSPKSGHDTVSWYQQALGQGPQFIFQYYEEEERQRGNFPDRFSGHQFPNYSSELNVNALLLGDSALYLCASSPRGFNTEAFFGQGTRLTVV.

This chain joins TRBV7-9 and TRBJ1-4; weak D call: TRBD1 (5 bases). Trimming pared 3 bases from V and 12 bases from J, leaving 11 bases between. The V gene's germline CDR1 is SEHNR and CDR2 FQNEAQ (reference sequence). The CDR3 totals 12 residues. CDR3 nucleotide sequence: TGTGCCAGCAGCTTCCGAGGGGAGGAACTGTTTTTT. It is translated as CASSFRGEELFF.

The J gene is TRBJ1-1, the V gene TRBV7-9; 7 positions agree with TRBD1. The junction had 8 bases not matched to a gene; V was cut back by 5 bases and J by 2 bases. Germline V lookup: CDR1 SEHNR, CDR2 FQNEAQ (reference sequence). CDR3 length: 15 amino acids. CDR3 amino acids: CASSRPGQPNTEAFF. Here the CDR3 DNA reads TGTGCCAGCAGCCGACCGGGACAGCCAAACACTGAAGCTTTCTTT.

This sequence joins TRBV5-1 and TRBJ1-5; TRBD1 matches at 12 bases. CDR3 length: 15 amino acids. CDR1 SGHRS and CDR2 YFSETQ come from the germline V gene. The V segment lost 4 bases and the J segment 7 bases; nucleotides outside the gene matches: 6. The CDR3 spells CASSPEGTGGQPQHF. The CDR3 DNA is TGCGCCAGCAGCCCGGAGGGGACAGGGGGCCAGCCCCAGCATTTT.

The CDR3 loop is CASSPSRSANNEQFF. The CDR3 nucleotides are TGTGCCAGCAGCCCCTCGCGGAGCGCCAACAATGAGCAGTTCTTC. This chain connects TRBV7-3 to TRBJ2-1; the D is unclear. Germline V lookup: CDR1 SGHTA, CDR2 FQGTGA. V dropped 5 bases and J dropped 5 bases, with 16 bases sitting between them. The CDR3 has 15 residues.

In this sample, this clone turned up a few times. The chain employs TRBV5-1 and TRBJ2-7; D is ambiguous. CDR1 is SGHRS and CDR2 is YFSETQ in the germline V gene. The CDR3 is 13 amino acids. V was trimmed by 1 base and J by 3 bases, leaving 8 bases between them. The CDR3 DNA follows: TGCGCCAGCAGCTTGCAACTGAACTACGAGCAGTACTTC. Amino acid sequence: CASSLQLNYEQYF.

This clone appeared once. The chain combines TRBV9 with TRBJ2-3; 10 bases are a match to TRBD1. Germline V gene sequence: CDR1 SGDLS, CDR2 YYNGEE. This CDR3 is 16 amino acids long. The V gene end was trimmed by 2 bases and the J gene end by 1 base; junction bases not matched to a gene: 4. The CDR3 DNA is TGTGCCAGCAGCGTCCGAGGGACAGGGGGCACAGATACGCAGTATTTT. It specifies CASSVRGTGGTDTQYF.

The chain joins TRBV5-1 to TRBJ1-5; the D is unclear. The CDR3 sequence is 13 residues long. Germline CDR1 is SGHRS and CDR2 is YFSETQ. The V end was cut by 4 bases, the J end by 5 bases, with 10 bases between. CDR3: CASSLVPDQPQHF. CDR3 DNA: TGCGCCAGCAGCCTGGTCCCGGATCAGCCCCAGCATTTT.

The genes are TRBV11-3 and TRBJ2-5, with 11 bases matching TRBD1. CDR1 SGHNT and CDR2 YENEEA come from the germline V gene. The CDR3 loop spans 16 amino acids. V was pared by 1 base and J by 1 base, with 2 bases of the junction left unmatched. The CDR3 sequence: CASSLAGQGVQETQYF. Written as DNA, the CDR3 is TGTGCCAGCAGCTTAGCGGGACAGGGGGTCCAAGAGACCCAGTACTTC.